This is a list of T cell receptor beta chains from one sample in a study of molecular identifiers for immune sequencing clone quantification. TCRdb redid the calling of the PCR reads with MiXCR, one entry per CDR3 protein. The sample lists hundreds of thousands of distinct CDR3 sequences, about 25% seen once, with about 0.84% in the top ten. The specimen sequenced was naive CD8+ T cells from blood, with Jurkat cell RNA spiked in. The source is a human donor in good health. Some libraries in this study had Jurkat cell RNA spiked in. CDR3s include the opening cysteine and the closing phenylalanine or tryptophan. Fields, in order: V gene, clone size, D gene, J gene, CDR3 protein, CDR3 DNA. A D gene is named only where the DNA matches it firmly. Part of the rows lack a size; the others show once, few, many or a class for expanded clones.

>TRBV19|many|.|TRBJ1-5
CASSIGFNQPQHF
TGTGCCAGTAGTATCGGTTTCAATCAGCCCCAGCATTTT
>TRBV6-2/TRBV6-3|many|TRBD2|TRBJ2-3
CASFTSGADTQYF
TGTGCCAGCTTTACTAGCGGGGCGGATACGCAGTATTTT
>TRBV7-2|.|.|TRBJ2-7
CASSSTYEPCF
TGTGCCAGCAGCTCGACCTACGAGCCGTGCTTC
>TRBV19|.|.|TRBJ2-3
CASSIDPDLVTDTQYF
TGTGCCAGTAGTATAGACCCCGACTTGGTCACAGATACGCAGTATTTT
>TRBV7-3|few|.|TRBJ2-7
CASSLTMGREQYF
TGTGCCAGCAGCTTAACGATGGGGCGCGAGCAGTACTTC
>TRBV7-6|many|.|TRBJ1-6
CASSLDKISPLHF
TGTGCCAGCAGCTTAGATAAGATTTCACCCCTCCACTTT
>TRBV4-3|.|TRBD2|TRBJ2-7
CASSQQTSGVHCEQYF
TGCGCCAGCAGCCAACAGACTAGCGGGGTGCACTGCGAGCAGTACTTC
>TRBV15|.|TRBD2|TRBJ2-3
CATSIGLGTDTQYF
TGTGCCACCAGCATAGGACTAGGCACAGATACGCAGTATTTT
>TRBV4-3|.|TRBD2|TRBJ2-1
CASSHSTTSGGADEQFF
TGCGCCAGCAGCCATTCCACGACTAGCGGGGGGGCCGATGAGCAGTTCTTC
>TRBV28|many|.|TRBJ2-3
CASARAPLDTDTQYF
TGTGCCAGCGCACGGGCCCCTCTAGACACAGATACGCAGTATTTT
>TRBV15|.|.|TRBJ2-5
CATSRKGGGWETQYF
TGTGCCACCAGCAGAAAAGGTGGGGGTTGGGAGACCCAGTACTTC
>TRBV27|.|.|TRBJ2-7
CASSLSSDRLVGPGYEQYF
TGTGCCAGCAGTTTATCGAGTGACAGGTTAGTTGGACCGGGTTACGAGCAGTACTTC
>TRBV6-1|few|.|TRBJ1-5
CASSVLGQHQPQHF
TGTGCCAGCAGTGTTTTGGGACAACACCAGCCCCAGCATTTT
>TRBV4-1|many|TRBD1|TRBJ2-1
CASSQVTGGYYNEQFF
TGCGCCAGCAGCCAAGTAACAGGGGGATATTACAATGAGCAGTTCTTC
>TRBV5-1|few|TRBD2|TRBJ2-3
CASSSEREVADTQYF
TGCGCCAGCAGCTCCGAGCGGGAGGTGGCAGATACGCAGTATTTT
>TRBV30|.|.|TRBJ2-7
CAWNRNSYEPSF
TGTGCCTGGAACAGGAACTCCTACGAGCCGTCCTTC
>TRBV7-9|few|TRBD1|TRBJ2-7
CASTQGQGAYEQYF
TGTGCCAGCACCCAGGGACAGGGGGCCTACGAGCAGTACTTC
>TRBV4-2|many|.|TRBJ2-7
CASSQENSVSYEQYF
TGTGCCAGCAGCCAAGAGAATAGCGTCTCCTACGAGCAGTACTTC
>TRBV7-6|many|TRBD2|TRBJ2-7
CASSFSGGGEQYF
TGTGCCAGCAGCTTTAGCGGGGGCGGTGAGCAGTACTTC
>TRBV3-1|.|TRBD2|TRBJ2-5
CASSQLTSGGADETQYF
TGTGCCAGCAGCCAATTGACTAGCGGGGGGGCCGATGAGACCCAGTACTTC
>TRBV12-3/TRBV12-4|.|.|TRBJ1-2
CASKPGLPNGYGYTF
TGTGCCAGCAAACCGGGACTTCCGAATGGCTATGGCTACACCTTC
>TRBV20-1|.|.|TRBJ2-6
CSARSRGTHSGANVLTF
TGCAGTGCTAGAAGCAGGGGGACTCACTCTGGGGCCAACGTCCTGACTTTC
>TRBV7-2|many|TRBD2|TRBJ2-3
CASSLKLAGGRADTQYF
TGTGCCAGCAGCTTAAAACTAGCGGGAGGGAGGGCAGATACGCAGTATTTT
>TRBV4-3|many|.|TRBJ1-1
CASSQEVSLNTEAFF
TGCGCCAGCAGCCAAGAAGTCAGCTTGAACACTGAAGCTTTCTTT
>TRBV4-1|many|.|TRBJ1-1
CASSLDAATMNTEAFF
TGCGCCAGCAGCTTGGACGCAGCAACGATGAACACTGAAGCTTTCTTT
>TRBV9|many|TRBD2|TRBJ2-3
CASSATLAGVGTDTQYF
TGTGCCAGCAGCGCCACACTAGCGGGAGTTGGCACAGATACGCAGTATTTT
>TRBV25-1|few|.|TRBJ2-7
CASSGRQAILYEQYF
TGTGCCAGCAGTGGACGACAGGCGATTCTCTACGAGCAGTACTTC